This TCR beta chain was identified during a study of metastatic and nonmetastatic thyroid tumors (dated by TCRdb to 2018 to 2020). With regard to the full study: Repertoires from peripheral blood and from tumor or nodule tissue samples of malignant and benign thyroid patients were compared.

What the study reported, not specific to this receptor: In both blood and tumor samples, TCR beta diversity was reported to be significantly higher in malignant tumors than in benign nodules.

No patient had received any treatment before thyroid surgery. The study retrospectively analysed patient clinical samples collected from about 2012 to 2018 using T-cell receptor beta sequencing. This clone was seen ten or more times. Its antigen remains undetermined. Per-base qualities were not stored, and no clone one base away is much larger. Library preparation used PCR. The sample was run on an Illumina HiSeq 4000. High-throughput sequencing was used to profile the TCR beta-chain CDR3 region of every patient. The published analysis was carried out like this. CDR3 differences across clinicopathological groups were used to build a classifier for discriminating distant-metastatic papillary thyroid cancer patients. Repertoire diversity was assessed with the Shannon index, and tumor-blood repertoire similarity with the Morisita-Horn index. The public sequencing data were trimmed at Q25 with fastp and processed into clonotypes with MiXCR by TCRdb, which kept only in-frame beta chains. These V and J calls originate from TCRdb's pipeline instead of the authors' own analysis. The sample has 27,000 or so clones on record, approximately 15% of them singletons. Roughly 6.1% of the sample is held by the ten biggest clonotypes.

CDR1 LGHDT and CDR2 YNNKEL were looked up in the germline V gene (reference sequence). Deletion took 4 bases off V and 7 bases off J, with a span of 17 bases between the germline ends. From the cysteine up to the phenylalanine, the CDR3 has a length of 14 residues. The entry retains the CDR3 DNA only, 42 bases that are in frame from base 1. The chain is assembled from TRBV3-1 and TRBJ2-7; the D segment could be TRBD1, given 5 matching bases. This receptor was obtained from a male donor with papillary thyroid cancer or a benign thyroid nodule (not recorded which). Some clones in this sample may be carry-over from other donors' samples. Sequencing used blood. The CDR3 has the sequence CASSRRTGPGEQYF. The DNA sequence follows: TGTGCCAGCAGCCGCCGTACAGGCCCAGGGGAGCAGTACTTC.